This TCR beta chain is from a study of T cell responses to AZD1222 COVID-19 vaccine. Notes on the study in general: There were mostly white British donors and more females than males, and clonal diversity was possibly underestimated. Repertoire collection took place solely once the T cell response had peaked.

Profiling relied on immunoSEQ multiplex PCR, and the TCRdb table lists in-frame clones only, not all of them. The table records more than 150,000 clones, just under 90% of them present only once. Trimming cost V 6 bases and J 2 bases; bases outside gene matches: 7. The CDR3 length is 14 residues. CDR1 and CDR2 (germline): SNHLY, FYNNEI. Comment on this clone: The antigen remains undetermined.

This chain joins TRBV2 and TRBJ2-7; TRBD2 matches at 7 bases. The sample consisted of peripheral blood, taken on day 0 of AZD1222 vaccination. The receptor was derived from an adult in good health. CDR3 region: CASRESGNAYEQYF. The CDR3 DNA reads as TGTGCCAGCAGGGAAAGCGGGAATGCCTACGAGCAGTACTTC.